The 5 T cell receptor beta chains given below trace back to one sample, sequenced in a study of human T cells and chemical hapten exposure (dated by TCRdb to the early 2020s). The time point label here, explained by the study, means: patch test 2, 6 weeks after DPC sensitization. This specimen's treatment or condition label, per the study, means: therapeutic diphenylcyclopropenone sensitization with weekly scalp DPC. The receptor library was made with RACE. The sequencer listed for this sample is NextSeq 500. TCRdb applied fastp at Q25 and MiXCR to the public reads, then kept only in-frame beta chains. One record per CDR3 amino acid sequence lists the most common genes and DNA. This sample holds about 54,000 distinct CDR3 sequences; just under 10% were observed only once. The top ten clonotypes cover about 1.7% of the sample. Sequencing used whole blood, obtained in connection with sensitization to the hapten diphenylcyclopropenone (DPC). These TCRs come from a woman aged 50 to 60 with alopecia areata. Some clones in this sample may be carry-over from other donors' samples.

This clonotype was seen ten or more times. V gene TRBV28 combines with J gene TRBJ2-7; TRBD1 agrees at 10 bases. Germline loops: CDR1 MDHEN, CDR2 SYDVKM. The CDR3 has 15 residues. Germline trimming cut 5 bases from V and 5 bases from J; bases unmatched to any gene: 9. The CDR3 nucleotides read TGTGCCAGCAGTCCGACAGGGGGCACCGTCCACGAGCAGTACTTC. It is translated as CASSPTGGTVHEQYF.

This clonotype showed up just a few times. V is TRBV2 and J is TRBJ2-1; 9 bases are a match to TRBD2. Germline loops: CDR1 SNHLY, CDR2 FYNNEI. The V segment lost 8 bases and the J segment 3 bases; nucleotides outside the gene matches: 8. The CDR3 spans 15 residues. The CDR3 loop reads CASGDSGGLYNEQFF. CDR3 nucleotide sequence: TGTGCCAGCGGAGATAGCGGGGGACTCTACAATGAGCAGTTCTTC. Complete variable domain (other parts from reference TRBV2 and TRBJ2-1): EPEVTQTPSHQVTQMGQEVILRCVPISNHLYFYWYRQILGQKVEFLVSFYNNEISEKSEIFDDQFSVERPDGSNFTLKIRSTKLEDSAMYFCASGDSGGLYNEQFFGPGTRLTVL.

J is TRBJ2-1 and V is TRBV28; either TRBD1 or TRBD2 may fit D (5 bases each). This CDR3 is built from 12 residues. V was cut by 1 base and J by 15 bases, with 13 bases left in between. CDR1 is MDHEN, CDR2 SYDVKM, per germline. CDR3 bases: TGTGCCAGCAGTTTATTTACCGGGGCCCCGTTCTTC. Translating gives CASSLFTGAPFF.

The CDR3 sequence: CASSPRTSPPDTQYF. CDR3 in DNA: TGTGCCAGCAGTCCCCGGACTAGTCCCCCAGATACGCAGTATTTT. The rearrangement uses TRBV7-6 and TRBJ2-3; 7 positions agree with TRBD2. CDR1 and CDR2 (germline): SGHVS, FNYEAQ. The CDR3 loop spans 15 amino acids. V dropped 6 bases and J dropped 4; count of bases not matched to a gene: 10.

There are a few counts of this clonotype. The rearrangement links TRBV20-1 to TRBJ2-2; D possibly corresponds to TRBD1 (6 bases). V was trimmed by 0 bases and J by 3 bases, leaving 11 bases between them. Germline CDR1 and CDR2: DFQATT and SNEGSKA (reference sequence). CDR3 length: 15 residues. This chain's CDR3 is CSARDNRAHTGELFF. CDR3 DNA sequence: TGCAGTGCTAGAGATAACAGGGCCCACACCGGGGAGCTGTTTTTT.